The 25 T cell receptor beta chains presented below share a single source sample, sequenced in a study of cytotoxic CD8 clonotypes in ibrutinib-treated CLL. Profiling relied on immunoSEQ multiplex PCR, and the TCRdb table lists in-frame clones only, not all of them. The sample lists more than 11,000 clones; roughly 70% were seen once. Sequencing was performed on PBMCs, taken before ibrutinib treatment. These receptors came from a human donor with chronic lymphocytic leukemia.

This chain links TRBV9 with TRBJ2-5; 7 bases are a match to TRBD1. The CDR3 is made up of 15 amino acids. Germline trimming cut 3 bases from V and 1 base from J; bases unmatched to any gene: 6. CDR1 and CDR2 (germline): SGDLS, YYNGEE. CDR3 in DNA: TGTGCCAGCAGCGGCCCCGGGACAGTCCAAGAGACCCAGTACTTC. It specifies CASSGPGTVQETQYF.

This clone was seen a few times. In DNA, the CDR3 is TGTGCCAGTAGTCGGACAGGGCGGACTGAAGCTTTCTTT. Encoded protein: CASSRTGRTEAFF. This chain uses TRBV19 with TRBJ1-1; 8 bases are a match to TRBD1. The CDR3 length is 13 residues. V shed 5 bases, J shed 5 bases, and the junction held 4 bases outside the gene matches. The V gene's germline CDR1 is LNHDA and CDR2 SQIVND (reference sequence). Full variable domain (missing parts from reference TRBV19 and TRBJ1-1): DGGITQSPKYLFRKEGQNVTLSCEQNLNHDAMYWYRQDPGQGLRLIYYSQIVNDFQKGDIAEGYSVSREKKESFPLTVTSAQKNPTAFYLCASSRTGRTEAFFGQGTRLTVV.

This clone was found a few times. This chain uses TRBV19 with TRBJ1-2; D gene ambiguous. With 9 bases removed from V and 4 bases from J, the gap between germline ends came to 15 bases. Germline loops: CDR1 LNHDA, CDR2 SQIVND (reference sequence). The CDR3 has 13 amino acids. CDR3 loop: CASLRTPPYGYTF. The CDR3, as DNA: TGTGCCAGCCTACGCACACCCCCCTATGGCTACACCTTC.

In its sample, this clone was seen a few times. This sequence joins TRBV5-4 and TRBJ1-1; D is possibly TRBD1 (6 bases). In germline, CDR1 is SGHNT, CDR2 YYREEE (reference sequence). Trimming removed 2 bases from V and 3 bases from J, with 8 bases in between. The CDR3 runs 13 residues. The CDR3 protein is CASSLDRHTEAFF. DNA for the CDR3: TGTGCCAGCAGCTTAGACAGGCACACTGAAGCTTTCTTT. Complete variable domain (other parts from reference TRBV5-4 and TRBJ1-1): ETGVTQSPTHLIKTRGQQVTLRCSSQSGHNTVSWYQQALGQGPQFIFQYYREEENGRGNFPPRFSGLQFPNYSSELNVNALELDDSALYLCASSLDRHTEAFFGQGTRLTVV.

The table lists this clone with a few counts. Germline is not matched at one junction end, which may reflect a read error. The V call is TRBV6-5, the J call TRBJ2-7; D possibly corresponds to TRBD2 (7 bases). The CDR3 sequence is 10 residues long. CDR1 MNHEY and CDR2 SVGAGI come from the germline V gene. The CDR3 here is CASSYWRGPF. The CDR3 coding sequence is TGTGCCAGCAGTTACTGGCGGGGGCCCTTC.

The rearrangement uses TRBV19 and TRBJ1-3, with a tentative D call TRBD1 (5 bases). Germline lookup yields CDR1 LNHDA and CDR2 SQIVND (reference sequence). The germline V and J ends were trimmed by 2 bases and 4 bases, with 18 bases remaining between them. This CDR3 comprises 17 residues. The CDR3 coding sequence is TGTGCCAGTAGTATACCCAGCCCGGGGCTGGGCGGAAACACCATATATTTT. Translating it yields CASSIPSPGLGGNTIYF. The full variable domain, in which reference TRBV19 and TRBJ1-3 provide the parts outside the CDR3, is DGGITQSPKYLFRKEGQNVTLSCEQNLNHDAMYWYRQDPGQGLRLIYYSQIVNDFQKGDIAEGYSVSREKKESFPLTVTSAQKNPTAFYLCASSIPSPGLGGNTIYFGEGSWLTVV.

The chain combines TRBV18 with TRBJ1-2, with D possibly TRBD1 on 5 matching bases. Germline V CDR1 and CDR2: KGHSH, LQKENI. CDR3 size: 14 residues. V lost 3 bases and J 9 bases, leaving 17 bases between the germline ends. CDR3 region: CASSPDFGGGSYTF. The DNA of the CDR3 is TGTGCCAGCTCACCGGATTTTGGGGGAGGAAGCTACACCTTC.

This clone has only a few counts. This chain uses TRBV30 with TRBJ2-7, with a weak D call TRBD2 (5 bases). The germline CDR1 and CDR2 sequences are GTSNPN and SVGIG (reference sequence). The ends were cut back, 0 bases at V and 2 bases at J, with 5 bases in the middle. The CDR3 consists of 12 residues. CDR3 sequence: CAWSVAAYEQYF. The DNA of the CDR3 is TGTGCCTGGAGTGTAGCGGCCTACGAGCAGTACTTC.

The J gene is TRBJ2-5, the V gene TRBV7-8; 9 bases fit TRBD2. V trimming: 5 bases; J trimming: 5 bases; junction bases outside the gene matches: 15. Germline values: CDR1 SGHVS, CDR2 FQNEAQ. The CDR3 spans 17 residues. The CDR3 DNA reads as TGTGCCAGCAGCGGTTTGGGGGTAGCGGGGGTTAGGGAGACCCAGTACTTC. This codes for CASSGLGVAGVRETQYF. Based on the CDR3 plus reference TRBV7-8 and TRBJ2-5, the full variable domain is GAGVSQSPRYKVAKRGQDVALRCDPISGHVSLFWYQQALGQGPEFLTYFQNEAQLDKSGLPSDRFFAERPEGSVSTLKIQRTQQEDSAVYLCASSGLGVAGVRETQYFGPGTRLLVL.

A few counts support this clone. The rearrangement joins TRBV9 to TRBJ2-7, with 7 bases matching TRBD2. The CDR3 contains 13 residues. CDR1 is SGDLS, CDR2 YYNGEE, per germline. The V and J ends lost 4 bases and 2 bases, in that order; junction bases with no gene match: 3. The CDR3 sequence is CASSPGGAYEQYF. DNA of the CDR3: TGTGCCAGCAGCCCGGGGGGTGCCTACGAGCAGTACTTC.

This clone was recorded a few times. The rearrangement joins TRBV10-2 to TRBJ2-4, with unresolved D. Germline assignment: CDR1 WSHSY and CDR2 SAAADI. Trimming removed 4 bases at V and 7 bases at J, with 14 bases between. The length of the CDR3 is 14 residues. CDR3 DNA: TGCGCCAGCAGTGGAGGAGAGACATCGAACATTCAGTACTTC. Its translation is CASSGGETSNIQYF.

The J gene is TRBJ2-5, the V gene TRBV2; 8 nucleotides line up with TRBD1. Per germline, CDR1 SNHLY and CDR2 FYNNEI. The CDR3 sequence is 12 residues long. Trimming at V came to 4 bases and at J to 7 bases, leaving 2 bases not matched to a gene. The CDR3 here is CASSGQGATQYF. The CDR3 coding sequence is TGTGCCAGCAGTGGCCAGGGGGCGACCCAGTACTTC.

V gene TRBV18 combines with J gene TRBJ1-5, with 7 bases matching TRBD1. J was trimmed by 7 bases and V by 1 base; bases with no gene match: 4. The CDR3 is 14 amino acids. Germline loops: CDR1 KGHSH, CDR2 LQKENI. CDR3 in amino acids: CASSPQGAGQPQHF. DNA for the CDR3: TGTGCCAGCTCACCACAGGGGGCGGGGCAGCCCCAGCATTTT.

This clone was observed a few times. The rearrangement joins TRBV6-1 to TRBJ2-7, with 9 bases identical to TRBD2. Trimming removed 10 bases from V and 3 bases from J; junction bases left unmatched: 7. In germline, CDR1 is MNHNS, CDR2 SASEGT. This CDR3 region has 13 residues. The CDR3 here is CATRLAEIYEQYF. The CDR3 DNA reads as TGTGCCACCAGACTAGCGGAGATCTACGAGCAGTACTTC.

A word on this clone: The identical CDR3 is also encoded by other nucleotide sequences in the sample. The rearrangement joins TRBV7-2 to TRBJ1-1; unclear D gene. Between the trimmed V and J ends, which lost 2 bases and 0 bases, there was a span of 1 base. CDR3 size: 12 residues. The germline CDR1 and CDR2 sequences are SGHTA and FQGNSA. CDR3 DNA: TGTGCCAGCAGCTTAATGAACACTGAAGCTTTCTTT. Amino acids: CASSLMNTEAFF.

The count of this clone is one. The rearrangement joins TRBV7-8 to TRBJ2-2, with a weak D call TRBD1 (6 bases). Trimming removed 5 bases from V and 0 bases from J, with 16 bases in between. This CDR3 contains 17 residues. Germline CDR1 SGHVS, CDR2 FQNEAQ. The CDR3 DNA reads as TGTGCCAGCAGCGTACCCCGGACAGCCCCGAACACCGGGGAGCTGTTTTTT. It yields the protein CASSVPRTAPNTGELFF.

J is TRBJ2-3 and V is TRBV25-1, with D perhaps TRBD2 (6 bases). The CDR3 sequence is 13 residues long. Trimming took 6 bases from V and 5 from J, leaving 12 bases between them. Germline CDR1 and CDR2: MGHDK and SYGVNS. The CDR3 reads CASRGGWRDTQYF. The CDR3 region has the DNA TGTGCCAGCAGGGGGGGATGGAGAGATACGCAGTATTTT. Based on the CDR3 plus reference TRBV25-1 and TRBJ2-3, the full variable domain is EADIYQTPRYLVIGTGKKITLECSQTMGHDKMYWYQQDPGMELHLIHYSYGVNSTEKGDLSSESTVSRIRTEHFPLTLESARPSHTSQYLCASRGGWRDTQYFGPGTRLTVL.

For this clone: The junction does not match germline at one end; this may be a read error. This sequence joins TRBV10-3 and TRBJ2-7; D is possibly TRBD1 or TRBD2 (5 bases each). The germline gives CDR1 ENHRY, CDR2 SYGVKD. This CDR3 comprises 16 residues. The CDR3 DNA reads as TGTGCCAGCAGTGAACCCCCGGGGCAGGGAGAGGACGAGCAGTACTTC. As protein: CASSEPPGQGEDEQYF.

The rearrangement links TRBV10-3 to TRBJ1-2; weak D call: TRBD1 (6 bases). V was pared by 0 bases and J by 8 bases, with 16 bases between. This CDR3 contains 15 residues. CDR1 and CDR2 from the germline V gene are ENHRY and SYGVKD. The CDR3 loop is CAISESAGATRGYTF. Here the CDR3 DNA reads TGTGCCATCAGTGAGTCGGCGGGGGCCACTAGGGGCTACACCTTC.

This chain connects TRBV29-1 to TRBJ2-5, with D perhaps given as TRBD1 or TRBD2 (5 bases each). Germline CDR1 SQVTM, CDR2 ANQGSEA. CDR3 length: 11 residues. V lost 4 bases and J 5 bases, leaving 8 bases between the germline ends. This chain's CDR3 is CSVVGGETQYF. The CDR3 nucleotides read TGCAGCGTTGTTGGGGGTGAGACCCAGTACTTC.

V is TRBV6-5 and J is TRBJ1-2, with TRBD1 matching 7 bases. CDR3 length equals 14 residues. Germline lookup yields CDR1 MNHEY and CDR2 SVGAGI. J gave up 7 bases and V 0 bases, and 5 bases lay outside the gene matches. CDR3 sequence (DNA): TGTGCCAGCAGTTACTCGAGGGCAGGGGGTGGCTACACCTTC. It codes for CASSYSRAGGGYTF.

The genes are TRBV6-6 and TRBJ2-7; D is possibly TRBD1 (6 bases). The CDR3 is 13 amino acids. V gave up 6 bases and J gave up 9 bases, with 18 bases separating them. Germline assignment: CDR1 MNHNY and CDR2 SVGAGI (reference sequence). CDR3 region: CASRQTGTGGQYF. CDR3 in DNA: TGTGCCAGCAGACAAACAGGGACGGGTGGGCAGTACTTC.

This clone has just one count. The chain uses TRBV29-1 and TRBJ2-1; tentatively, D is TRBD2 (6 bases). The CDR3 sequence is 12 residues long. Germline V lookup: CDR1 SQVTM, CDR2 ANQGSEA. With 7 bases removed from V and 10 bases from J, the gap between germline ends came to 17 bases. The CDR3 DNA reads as TGCAGCGCCGGGACTTCGAAGCCCGAGCAGTTCTTC. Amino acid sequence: CSAGTSKPEQFF.

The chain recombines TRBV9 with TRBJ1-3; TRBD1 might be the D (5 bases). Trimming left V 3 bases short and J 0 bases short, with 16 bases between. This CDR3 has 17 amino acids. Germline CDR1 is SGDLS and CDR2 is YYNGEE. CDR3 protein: CASSARGTAYSGNTIYF. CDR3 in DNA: TGTGCCAGCAGCGCCCGTGGGACTGCATACTCTGGAAACACCATATATTTT.

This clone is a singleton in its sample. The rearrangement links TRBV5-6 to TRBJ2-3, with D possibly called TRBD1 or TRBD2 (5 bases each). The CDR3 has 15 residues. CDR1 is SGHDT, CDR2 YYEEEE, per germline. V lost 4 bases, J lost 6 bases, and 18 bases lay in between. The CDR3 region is CASSRPSGTPDTQYF. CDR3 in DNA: TGTGCCAGCAGCCGGCCCTCGGGGACCCCCGATACGCAGTATTTT.